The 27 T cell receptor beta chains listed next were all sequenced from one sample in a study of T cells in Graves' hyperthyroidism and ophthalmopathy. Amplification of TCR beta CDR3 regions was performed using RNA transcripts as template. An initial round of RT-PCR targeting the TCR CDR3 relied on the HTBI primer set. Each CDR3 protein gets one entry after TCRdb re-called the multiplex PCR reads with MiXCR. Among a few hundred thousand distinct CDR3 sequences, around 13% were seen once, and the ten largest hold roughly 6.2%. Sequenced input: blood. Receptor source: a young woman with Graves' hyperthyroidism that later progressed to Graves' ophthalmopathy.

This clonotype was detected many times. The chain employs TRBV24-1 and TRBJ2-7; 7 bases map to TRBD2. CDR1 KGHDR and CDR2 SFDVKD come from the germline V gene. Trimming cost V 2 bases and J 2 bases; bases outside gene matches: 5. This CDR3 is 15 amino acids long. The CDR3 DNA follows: TGTGCCACCAGTGATTCTAGCGGCTGGCCCTACGAGCAGTACTTC. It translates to CATSDSSGWPYEQYF.

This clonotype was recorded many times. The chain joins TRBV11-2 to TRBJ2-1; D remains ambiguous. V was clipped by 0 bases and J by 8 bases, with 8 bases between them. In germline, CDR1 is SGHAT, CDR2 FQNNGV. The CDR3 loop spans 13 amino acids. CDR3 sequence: CASSLERSDEQFF. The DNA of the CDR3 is TGTGCCAGCAGCTTAGAGAGGTCGGATGAGCAGTTCTTC.

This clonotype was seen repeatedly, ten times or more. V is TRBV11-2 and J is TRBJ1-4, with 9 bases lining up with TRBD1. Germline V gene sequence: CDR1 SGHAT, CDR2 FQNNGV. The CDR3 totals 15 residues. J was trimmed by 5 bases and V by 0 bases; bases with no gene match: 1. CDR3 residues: CASSLETGGNEKLFF. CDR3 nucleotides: TGTGCCAGCAGCTTAGAGACAGGGGGAAATGAAAAACTGTTTTTT.

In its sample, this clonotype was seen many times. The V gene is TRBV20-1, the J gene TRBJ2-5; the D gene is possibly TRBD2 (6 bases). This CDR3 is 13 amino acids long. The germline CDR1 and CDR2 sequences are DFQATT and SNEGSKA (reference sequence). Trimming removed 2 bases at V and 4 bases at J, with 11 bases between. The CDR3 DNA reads TGCAGTGCTAGACGGGAGTCTCCAGAGACCCAGTACTTC. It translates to CSARRESPETQYF.

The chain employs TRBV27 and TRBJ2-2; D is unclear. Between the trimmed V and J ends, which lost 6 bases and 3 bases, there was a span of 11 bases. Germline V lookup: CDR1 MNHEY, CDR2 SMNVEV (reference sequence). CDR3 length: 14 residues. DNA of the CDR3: TGTGCCAGCAGGTCAAATTTGGACACCGGGGAGCTGTTTTTT. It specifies CASRSNLDTGELFF.

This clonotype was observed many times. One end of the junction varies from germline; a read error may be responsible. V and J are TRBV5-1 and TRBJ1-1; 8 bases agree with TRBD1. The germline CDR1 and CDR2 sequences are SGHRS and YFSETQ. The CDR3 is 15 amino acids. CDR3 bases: TGTGCCAGCAGCCTCGGACAGGGTCTGAACACTGAAGCTTTCTTT. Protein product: CASSLGQGLNTEAFF.

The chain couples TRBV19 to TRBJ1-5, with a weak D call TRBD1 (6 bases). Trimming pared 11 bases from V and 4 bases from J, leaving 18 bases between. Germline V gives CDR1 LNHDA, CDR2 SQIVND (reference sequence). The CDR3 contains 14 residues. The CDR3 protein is CASSGAGENQPQHF. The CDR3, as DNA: TGTGCCTCCAGCGGGGCAGGGGAAAATCAGCCCCAGCATTTT.

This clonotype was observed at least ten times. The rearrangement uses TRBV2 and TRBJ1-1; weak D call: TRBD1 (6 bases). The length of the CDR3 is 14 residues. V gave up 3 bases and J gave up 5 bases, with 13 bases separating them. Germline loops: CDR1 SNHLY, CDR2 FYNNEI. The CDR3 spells CASSDHRVWTEAFF. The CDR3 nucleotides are TGTGCCAGCAGTGACCACAGGGTTTGGACTGAAGCTTTCTTT.

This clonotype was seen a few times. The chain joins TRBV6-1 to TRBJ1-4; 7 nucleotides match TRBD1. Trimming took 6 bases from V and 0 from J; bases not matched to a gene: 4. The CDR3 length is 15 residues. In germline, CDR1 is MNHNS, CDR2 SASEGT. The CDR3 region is CASRHRGATNEKLFF. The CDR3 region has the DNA TGTGCCAGCAGGCACAGGGGCGCAACTAATGAAAAACTGTTTTTT.

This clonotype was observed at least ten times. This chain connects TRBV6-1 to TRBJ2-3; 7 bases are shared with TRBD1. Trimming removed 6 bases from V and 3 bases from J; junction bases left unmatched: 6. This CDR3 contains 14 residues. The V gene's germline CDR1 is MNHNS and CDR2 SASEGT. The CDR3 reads CASRRGLATDTQYF. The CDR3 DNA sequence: TGTGCCAGCAGGAGGGGGCTGGCGACAGATACGCAGTATTTT.

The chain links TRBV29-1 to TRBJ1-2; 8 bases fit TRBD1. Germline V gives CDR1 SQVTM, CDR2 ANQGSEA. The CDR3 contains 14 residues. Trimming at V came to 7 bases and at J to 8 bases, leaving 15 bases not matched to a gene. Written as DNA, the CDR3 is TGCAGCGACCTGAAGGCCAGGGGGCTCGGCGGCTACACCTTC. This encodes CSDLKARGLGGYTF.

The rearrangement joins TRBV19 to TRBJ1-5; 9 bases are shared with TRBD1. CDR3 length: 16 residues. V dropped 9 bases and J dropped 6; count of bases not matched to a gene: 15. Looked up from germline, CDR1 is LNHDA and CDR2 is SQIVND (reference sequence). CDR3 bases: TGTGCCAGCGCCGGTACAGGGGGCTTAGGGAGTCAGCCCCAGCATTTT. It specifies CASAGTGGLGSQPQHF.

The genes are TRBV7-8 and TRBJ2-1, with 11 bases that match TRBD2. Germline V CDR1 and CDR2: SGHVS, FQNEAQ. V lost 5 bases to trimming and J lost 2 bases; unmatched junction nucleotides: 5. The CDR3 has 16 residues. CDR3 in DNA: TGTGCCAGCAGCGGAAAGGGACTAGCGGCCTACAATGAGCAGTTCTTC. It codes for CASSGKGLAAYNEQFF.

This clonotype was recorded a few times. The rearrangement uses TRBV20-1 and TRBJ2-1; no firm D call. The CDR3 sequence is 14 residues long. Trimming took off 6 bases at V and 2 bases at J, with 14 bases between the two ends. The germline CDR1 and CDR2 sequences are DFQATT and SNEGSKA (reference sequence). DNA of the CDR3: TGCAGTGCAACTGAGAGCCATCCCTACAATGAGCAGTTCTTC. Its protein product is CSATESHPYNEQFF.

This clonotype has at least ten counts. This CDR3 is CASSLTGTGGARTEAFF. The CDR3 coding sequence is TGCGCCAGCAGCTTGACCGGGACAGGGGGCGCGAGGACTGAAGCTTTCTTT. The gene calls are TRBV5-1 and TRBJ1-1; 12 bases map to TRBD1. J gave up 5 bases and V 1 base, and 9 bases lay outside the gene matches. This CDR3 region has 17 residues. Germline CDR1 is SGHRS and CDR2 is YFSETQ.

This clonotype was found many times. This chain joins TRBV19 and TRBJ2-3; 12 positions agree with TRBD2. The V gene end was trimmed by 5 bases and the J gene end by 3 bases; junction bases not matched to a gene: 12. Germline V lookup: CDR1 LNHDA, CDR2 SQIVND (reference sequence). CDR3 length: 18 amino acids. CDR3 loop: CASSLWTSGIGGTDTQYF. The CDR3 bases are TGTGCCAGTAGTCTTTGGACTAGCGGGATCGGAGGGACAGATACGCAGTATTTT. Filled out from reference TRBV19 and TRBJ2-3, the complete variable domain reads DGGITQSPKYLFRKEGQNVTLSCEQNLNHDAMYWYRQDPGQGLRLIYYSQIVNDFQKGDIAEGYSVSREKKESFPLTVTSAQKNPTAFYLCASSLWTSGIGGTDTQYFGPGTRLTVL.

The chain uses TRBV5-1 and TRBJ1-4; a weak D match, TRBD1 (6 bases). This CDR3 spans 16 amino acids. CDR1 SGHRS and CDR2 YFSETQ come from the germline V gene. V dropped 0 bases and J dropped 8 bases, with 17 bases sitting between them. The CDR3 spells CASSLAPTGGGEKLFF. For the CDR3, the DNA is TGCGCCAGCAGCTTGGCTCCCACGGGGGGCGGAGAAAAACTGTTTTTT.

The CDR3 sequence: CASSLHGQGGNTIYF. The DNA of the CDR3 is TGTGCCAGCAGCTTGCACGGACAGGGAGGAAACACCATATATTTT. V is TRBV7-2 and J is TRBJ1-3, with TRBD1 matching 8 bases. The CDR3 runs 15 residues. Unmatched junction bases numbered 5, after V lost 3 bases and J lost 4 bases. The germline gives CDR1 SGHTA, CDR2 FQGNSA.

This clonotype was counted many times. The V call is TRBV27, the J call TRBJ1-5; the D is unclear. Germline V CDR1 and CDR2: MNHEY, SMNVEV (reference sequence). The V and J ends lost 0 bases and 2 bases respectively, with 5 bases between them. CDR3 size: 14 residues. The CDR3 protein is CASSLSRGNQPQHF. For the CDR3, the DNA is TGTGCCAGCAGTTTATCGCGGGGCAATCAGCCCCAGCATTTT.

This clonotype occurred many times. The CDR3 DNA is TGTGCCAGCAGCAAAGGGACTAGCGGGTCCGAGGATACGCAGTATTTT. Translated, it gives CASSKGTSGSEDTQYF. The V gene is TRBV11-3, the J gene TRBJ2-3; 12 bases line up with TRBD2. Germline-derived CDR1 and CDR2 are SGHNT and YENEEA. V lost 5 bases and J lost 6; bases outside the gene matches: 9. CDR3 length: 16 amino acids. The complete variable domain, with remaining parts taken from reference TRBV11-3 and TRBJ2-3, reads EAGVVQSPRYKIIEKKQPVAFWCNPISGHNTLYWYLQNLGQGPELLIRYENEEAVDDSQLPKDRFSAERLKGVDSTLKIQPAELGDSAVYLCASSKGTSGSEDTQYFGPGTRLTVL.

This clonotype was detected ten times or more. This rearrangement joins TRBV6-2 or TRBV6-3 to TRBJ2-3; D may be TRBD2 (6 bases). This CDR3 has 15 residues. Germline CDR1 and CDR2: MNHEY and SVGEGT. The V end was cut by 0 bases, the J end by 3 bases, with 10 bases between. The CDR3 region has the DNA TGTGCCAGCAGTTACTCAAGGCGGGATACAGATACGCAGTATTTT. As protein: CASSYSRRDTDTQYF.

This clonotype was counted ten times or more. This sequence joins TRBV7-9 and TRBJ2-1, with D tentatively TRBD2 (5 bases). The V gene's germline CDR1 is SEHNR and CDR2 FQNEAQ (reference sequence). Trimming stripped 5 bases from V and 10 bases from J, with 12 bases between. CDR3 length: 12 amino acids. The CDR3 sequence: CASSPGVREQFF. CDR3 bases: TGTGCCAGCAGCCCCGGGGTGAGGGAGCAGTTCTTC.

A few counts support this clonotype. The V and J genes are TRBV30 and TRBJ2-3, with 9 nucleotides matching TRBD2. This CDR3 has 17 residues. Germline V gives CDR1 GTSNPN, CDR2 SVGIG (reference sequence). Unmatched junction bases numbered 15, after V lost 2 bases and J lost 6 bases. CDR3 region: CAWSPPTGLALWDTQYF. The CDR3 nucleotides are TGTGCCTGGAGTCCCCCCACCGGACTAGCGCTTTGGGATACGCAGTATTTT.

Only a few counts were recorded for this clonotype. The CDR3 protein is CASRSGRAAEQYF. DNA for the CDR3: TGTGCCAGCCGTAGCGGGAGGGCCGCCGAGCAGTACTTC. V gene TRBV6-2 or TRBV6-3 combines with J gene TRBJ2-7; 11 bases fit TRBD2. The CDR3 has 13 amino acids. After removal of 8 bases from V and 6 bases from J, the junction contained 6 bases not matched to a gene. The V gene's germline CDR1 is MNHEY and CDR2 SVGEGT.

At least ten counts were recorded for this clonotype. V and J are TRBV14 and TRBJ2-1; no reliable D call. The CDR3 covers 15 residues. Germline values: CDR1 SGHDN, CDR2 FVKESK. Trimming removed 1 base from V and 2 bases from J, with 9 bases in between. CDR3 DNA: TGTGCCAGCAGCCAAGGATTCCAGGCCTACAATGAGCAGTTCTTC. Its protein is CASSQGFQAYNEQFF.

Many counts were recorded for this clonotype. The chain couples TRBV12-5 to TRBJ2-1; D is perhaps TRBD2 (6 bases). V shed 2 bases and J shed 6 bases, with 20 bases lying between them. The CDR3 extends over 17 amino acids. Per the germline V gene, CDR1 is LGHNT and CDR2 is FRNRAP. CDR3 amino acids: CASGLLLASLQANEQFF. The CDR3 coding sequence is TGTGCTAGTGGTTTGTTGCTAGCGTCCCTTCAGGCCAATGAGCAGTTCTTC.

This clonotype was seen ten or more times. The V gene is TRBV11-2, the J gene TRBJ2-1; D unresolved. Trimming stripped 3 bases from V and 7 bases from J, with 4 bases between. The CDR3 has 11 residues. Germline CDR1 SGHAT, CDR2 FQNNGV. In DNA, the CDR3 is TGTGCCAGCAGCTTTGTGAATGAGCAGTTCTTC. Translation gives CASSFVNEQFF. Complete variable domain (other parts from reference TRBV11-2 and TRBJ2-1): EAGVAQSPRYKIIEKRQSVAFWCNPISGHATLYWYQQILGQGPKLLIQFQNNGVVDDSQLPKDRFSAERLKGVDSTLKIQPAKLEDSAVYLCASSFVNEQFFGPGTRLTVL.